The clone carrying this T cell receptor (beta chain) turned up a few times. Antigen unknown. TCRdb re-analysed the 5' RACE reads in MiXCR, keeping a single row per CDR3 protein. Of around 300,000 distinct CDR3 sequences listed, around 15% were seen once; the top ten hold around 0.99%. The record originates from a study of CD8 T cells in ankylosing spondylitis. Study conclusions and caveats: Earlier work had already found some motif variants in reactive arthritis synovial fluid and blood.

The source of this sequence is a male donor with ankylosing spondylitis or in good health (not recorded which). Source material: blood, either unsorted or a sorted T cell fraction (not recorded which).

The CDR3 loop is CASSQGYRDRARETQYF. CDR3 sequence (DNA): TGTGCCAGCAGCCAAGGTTACAGGGACAGGGCACGGGAGACCCAGTACTTC. The chain carries TRBV3-1 and TRBJ2-5; 9 bases agree with TRBD1. The germline V gene encodes CDR1 LGHDT and CDR2 YNNKEL (reference sequence). The CDR3 is made up of 17 amino acids. V dropped 1 base and J dropped 5; count of bases not matched to a gene: 11.